The clone carrying this T cell receptor (beta chain) was seen at least ten times. Its antigen is unknown. The sample comes from a study of blood T cells in healthy people across ages. Sample-barcoded 5' priming and a J-beta primer mix drove a second PCR of about 7 to 12 cycles. Each CDR3 protein is one row after TCRdb ran MiXCR on the 5' RACE reads. The table includes some 940,000 distinct CDR3 sequences, 25% to 30% detected once. Overall study findings and caveats: In long-lived donors, naive CD4+ cell counts and diversity exceeded those of aged donors. Among T cells, TCR beta diversity per million cells dropped roughly linearly as age rose.

This same sample was also taken into another study, of T cells of mothers and their children. That work states: Thymic selection shapes TCR recombination output in related pairs, and it does so similarly in unrelated pairs. Slightly, though not significantly, more overlap was seen in related than in unrelated mother-child pairs.

The sequence derives from a woman aged 40-49 years in good health. Source material: blood.

CDR3 sequence: CASTPNPSLDEQYF. The DNA of the CDR3 is TGTGCCAGCACTCCCAACCCGTCCCTAGACGAGCAGTACTTC. The chain carries TRBV6-2 or TRBV6-3 and TRBJ2-7, with unresolved D. The germline gives CDR1 MNHEY, CDR2 SVGEGT. The length of the CDR3 is 14 residues. With 7 bases removed from V and 5 bases from J, the gap between germline ends came to 18 bases.